These 20 T cell receptor beta chains share one sample of origin, sequenced in a study of identical twins listed by TCRdb under 2016. Library creation used 5' RACE. Instrument used: Illumina HiSeq 2000. TCRdb cleaned the public reads at Q25 with fastp, built clones with MiXCR and kept in-frame beta chains. Every distinct CDR3 protein forms one entry, paired with its most common genes and DNA. The sample data list about 690,000 distinct CDR3 sequences, and around 20% of these were observed just once. In total, the top ten clones hold 4% to 5.5% of the sample. Another study also made use of these data, one on T cells expressing NK-cell markers.

Sequencing was done on a sample of PBMCs. These receptors all come from a woman aged 18 to 35 in good health.

Only a few counts were recorded for this clonotype. This rearrangement joins TRBV6-5 to TRBJ2-3; 7 bases align to TRBD2. The CDR3 covers 14 residues. Germline V lookup: CDR1 MNHEY, CDR2 SVGAGI. The J segment lost 4 bases and the V segment lost 5 bases, leaving 6 bases of the junction unmatched. For the CDR3, the DNA is TGTGCCAGCAGTACGCGACTAGCCTCAGATACGCAGTATTTT. This translates into CASSTRLASDTQYF.

This clonotype was detected only a few times. V usage is TRBV28 and J usage is TRBJ2-1, with 10 nucleotides matching TRBD1. Germline CDR1 reads MDHEN; CDR2 reads SYDVKM. The junction had 11 bases not matched to a gene; V was cut back by 4 bases and J by 2 bases. The CDR3 is 18 amino acids. The CDR3 DNA reads as TGTGCCAGCAGTTCCGGGACAGGGGCTCTCAAACCCTACAATGAGCAGTTCTTC. Residues: CASSSGTGALKPYNEQFF.

Ten or more counts support this clonotype. The chain recombines TRBV20-1 with TRBJ1-3, with D tentatively TRBD1 (6 bases). V shed 3 bases and J shed 3 bases, with 6 bases lying between them. The length of the CDR3 is 12 residues. CDR1 is DFQATT and CDR2 is SNEGSKA in the germline V gene (reference sequence). CDR3 in DNA: TGCAGTGCTAGGGACAGTGGAAACACCATATATTTT. Amino acids: CSARDSGNTIYF.

The rearrangement uses TRBV18 and TRBJ2-1; TRBD2 agrees at 10 bases. CDR1 is KGHSH, CDR2 LQKENI, per germline. V lost 0 bases to trimming and J lost 9 bases; unmatched junction nucleotides: 5. The CDR3 extends over 15 amino acids. DNA of the CDR3: TGTGCCAGCTCACCACCAGCGGGAGGGCCTTTTGAGCAGTTCTTC. Amino acids: CASSPPAGGPFEQFF.

This clonotype turned up a few times. The V call is TRBV11-2, the J call TRBJ2-1, with 10 nucleotides matching TRBD2. Germline V CDR1 and CDR2: SGHAT, FQNNGV. This CDR3 comprises 16 residues. The junction had 5 bases not matched to a gene; V was cut back by 3 bases and J by 3 bases. Here the CDR3 reads CASSLLAGAVYNEQFF. DNA for the CDR3: TGTGCCAGCAGCTTGCTAGCGGGAGCGGTCTACAATGAGCAGTTCTTC.

The J gene is TRBJ2-3, the V gene TRBV7-6, with 8 bases that match TRBD2. V dropped 7 bases and J dropped 2; count of bases not matched to a gene: 8. Germline CDR1 SGHVS, CDR2 FNYEAQ. This CDR3 has 15 amino acids. As DNA, the CDR3 is TGTGCCAGCACTTCGGGGGGGGGCGACACAGATACGCAGTATTTT. It specifies CASTSGGGDTDTQYF. Looking up the rest from reference TRBV7-6 and TRBJ2-3 gives the full variable domain: GAGVSQSPRYKVTKRGQDVALRCDPISGHVSLYWYRQALGQGPEFLTYFNYEAQQDKSGLPNDRFSAERPEGSISTLTIQRTEQRDSAMYRCASTSGGGDTDTQYFGPGTRLTVL.

This clonotype showed up just a few times. The CDR3 DNA follows: TGCGCCAGCAGCTTGGCGCAGGGTGCACAAGAGACCCAGTACTTC. Protein sequence: CASSLAQGAQETQYF. The genes are TRBV5-1 and TRBJ2-5, with D possibly matching TRBD1 (5 bases). The CDR3 is made up of 15 amino acids. V was cut by 0 bases and J by 2 bases, with 11 bases left in between. CDR1 and CDR2 (germline): SGHRS, YFSETQ.

This chain joins TRBV6-5 and TRBJ2-1, with D perhaps TRBD2 (5 bases). Germline V gene sequence: CDR1 MNHEY, CDR2 SVGAGI. The CDR3 covers 15 residues. Trimming took off 2 bases at V and 3 bases at J, with 11 bases between the two ends. The CDR3 DNA is TGTGCCAGCAGTTACGGGGTAGCGATCTACAATGAGCAGTTCTTC. It encodes CASSYGVAIYNEQFF.

The J gene is TRBJ1-1, the V gene TRBV10-3; D ambiguous. The CDR3 consists of 12 residues. V lost 1 base and J lost 3, with 3 bases in between. Germline CDR1 is ENHRY and CDR2 is SYGVKD. CDR3: CAISEWDTEAFF. The CDR3 bases are TGTGCCATCAGTGAGTGGGACACTGAAGCTTTCTTT.

The CDR3 here is CASRDPRETQYF. The CDR3 DNA sequence: TGTGCCAGCAGGGACCCGCGGGAGACCCAGTACTTC. This rearrangement joins TRBV27 to TRBJ2-5, with D unresolved. The CDR3 has 12 residues. The V gene lost 6 bases and the J gene lost 5 bases, with 10 bases spanning the gap. The V gene's germline CDR1 is MNHEY and CDR2 SMNVEV (reference sequence).

V usage is TRBV29-1 and J usage is TRBJ2-1; 7 nucleotides match TRBD2. V was pared by 0 bases and J by 10 bases, with 9 bases of the junction left unmatched. CDR3 length: 14 amino acids. Germline loops: CDR1 SQVTM, CDR2 ANQGSEA. The CDR3 sequence is CSVEDRPERGEQFF. CDR3 nucleotides: TGCAGCGTTGAAGATCGCCCCGAGCGGGGCGAGCAGTTCTTC.

This clonotype occurred many times. This chain links TRBV9 with TRBJ2-1; D not resolved. CDR3 size: 15 residues. With 1 base removed from V and 9 bases from J, the gap between germline ends came to 17 bases. Germline V gene lookup returns CDR1 SGDLS and CDR2 YYNGEE. CDR3 amino acids: CASSVTPGHNGEQFF. The DNA of the CDR3 is TGTGCCAGCAGCGTAACCCCGGGCCACAATGGTGAGCAGTTCTTC.

This clonotype was detected a few times. The V gene is TRBV2, the J gene TRBJ1-2; 7 nucleotides agree with TRBD1. CDR1 SNHLY and CDR2 FYNNEI come from the germline V gene. Trimming took 7 bases from V and 7 from J; bases not matched to a gene: 9. The CDR3 spans 13 residues. CDR3 sequence (DNA): TGTGCCAGCATTAAACAGGGGAAGAGTGGCTACACCTTC. The encoded protein is CASIKQGKSGYTF.

The rearrangement uses TRBV20-1 and TRBJ2-5; D might be TRBD2 (6 bases). CDR1 and CDR2 from the germline V gene are DFQATT and SNEGSKA (reference sequence). Deletions cut 0 bases from V and 0 bases from J, with 17 bases between. The CDR3 is made up of 17 amino acids. CDR3: CSARDLMGTSYQETQYF. CDR3 DNA sequence: TGCAGTGCTAGAGATTTAATGGGGACTTCGTACCAAGAGACCCAGTACTTC.

This clonotype has more than one count but fewer than ten. The chain recombines TRBV29-1 with TRBJ1-2, with TRBD1 matching over 8 bases. The ends lost 4 bases at V and 2 bases at J; junction bases unmatched: 6. Germline V lookup: CDR1 SQVTM, CDR2 ANQGSEA. CDR3 length: 14 amino acids. The CDR3 sequence is CSVGGQGPNYGYTF. CDR3 nucleotide sequence: TGCAGCGTTGGCGGACAGGGTCCGAACTATGGCTACACCTTC.

This clonotype was seen a handful of times. The chain has TRBV20-1 and TRBJ2-1; TRBD2 agrees at 11 bases. With 2 bases clipped from V and 13 bases from J, the junction kept 13 bases outside the gene matches. Per the germline V gene, CDR1 is DFQATT and CDR2 is SNEGSKA (reference sequence). The length of the CDR3 is 15 residues. The CDR3 coding sequence is TGCAGTGCTAGACGGGCTAGCGGGGGGACCGCTCCCCAGTTCTTC. It codes for CSARRASGGTAPQFF.

This clonotype appeared a few times. V and J are TRBV5-1 and TRBJ1-1; 8 bases are a match to TRBD1. Germline CDR1 is SGHRS and CDR2 is YFSETQ. The junction had 6 bases not matched to a gene; V was cut back by 4 bases and J by 1 base. This CDR3 region has 15 residues. The CDR3 bases are TGCGCCAGCAGCACCCAGGGGGCGGGGAACACTGAAGCTTTCTTT. As protein: CASSTQGAGNTEAFF.

This clonotype was found a few times. The CDR3 DNA reads TGTGCCAGCAGTCTAGACAGGGCTATTGGAAACACCATATATTTT. It specifies CASSLDRAIGNTIYF. The V call is TRBV12-3 or TRBV12-4, the J call TRBJ1-3; 7 positions agree with TRBD1. CDR3 length equals 15 residues. J lost 3 bases, V lost 5 bases, and 7 bases had no gene match.

In its sample, this clonotype was seen a few times. The chain recombines TRBV20-1 with TRBJ1-5; D is ambiguous. The CDR3 covers 13 residues. V lost 6 bases, J lost 0 bases, and 9 bases lay in between. CDR1 and CDR2 from the germline V gene are DFQATT and SNEGSKA (reference sequence). The CDR3 DNA sequence: TGCAGTGCCCTACCTGATAGCAATCAGCCCCAGCATTTT. Translation: CSALPDSNQPQHF.

In this sample, this clonotype turned up many times. The rearrangement links TRBV5-1 to TRBJ2-7; TRBD1 might be the D (6 bases). The germline V gene encodes CDR1 SGHRS and CDR2 YFSETQ. CDR3 length equals 13 residues. The germline V and J ends were trimmed by 1 base and 3 bases, with 8 bases remaining between them. Written as DNA, the CDR3 is TGCGCCAGCAGCTTGCAACAGGGCTACGAGCAGTACTTC. Translation gives CASSLQQGYEQYF.